A selection of T cell receptor beta chains follows, all from one sample in a study of vaccination effects on CD4 cells after COVID-19. No antigens are known for them. Some clones are missing from TCRdb's copy, which holds only in-frame ones; the method was immunoSEQ multiplex PCR. Altogether about 46,000 clones are present, around four fifths being singletons, with the ten largest covering roughly 9.4%. The sample was CD4+ T cells from PBMCs cultured without peptide, taken before COVID-19 vaccination. The receptors originated from a human donor who had a prior SARS-CoV-2 infection. CDR3s leave out the opening cysteine and the closing phenylalanine or tryptophan. The order of the fields is V gene, D gene, J gene, CDR3 protein. The D gene is left open where the match is weak.

V: TRBV18
D: -
J: TRBJ2-1
CDR3: ASSPRRADEQF

V: TRBV18
D: -
J: TRBJ1-6
CDR3: ASSPSQGGNSPLH

V: TRBV7-2
D: TRBD1
J: TRBJ1-1
CDR3: ASSPRQGSMSTEAF

V: TRBV5-4
D: -
J: TRBJ2-7
CDR3: ASSFDFPSYEQY

V: TRBV6-2/TRBV6-3
D: -
J: TRBJ1-2
CDR3: ASSYEFYGYT

V: TRBV7-6
D: -
J: TRBJ2-1
CDR3: ASSSRGRRGYNEQF

V: TRBV20-1
D: TRBD1
J: TRBJ1-4
CDR3: SAYAGGKLF

V: TRBV7-3
D: TRBD1
J: TRBJ2-7
CDR3: ASSTDRESVQY

V: TRBV5-6
D: TRBD1
J: TRBJ1-5
CDR3: ASSLWDSSNQPQH

V: TRBV18
D: TRBD2
J: TRBJ2-1
CDR3: ASSPLGSGSWYEQF

V: TRBV3-1/TRBV3-2
D: -
J: TRBJ2-5
CDR3: ASSNSELPLGETQY

V: TRBV5-4
D: TRBD2
J: TRBJ2-3
CDR3: ASSSGGTSVHSTDTQY

V: TRBV7-3
D: -
J: TRBJ1-4
CDR3: ASSLTVNEKLF

V: TRBV5-5
D: -
J: TRBJ2-6
CDR3: ASSLDVGSGANVLT

V: TRBV10-3
D: -
J: TRBJ1-1
CDR3: AIGAGDGTEAF

V: TRBV5-1
D: -
J: TRBJ2-1
CDR3: ASSFPSGNEQF

V: TRBV5-4
D: -
J: TRBJ2-5
CDR3: ASSWGRGSTSQETQY

V: TRBV10-3
D: -
J: TRBJ1-4
CDR3: AISEQGLMEKLF

V: TRBV4-2
D: -
J: TRBJ1-5
CDR3: ASSQEGYSNQPQH

V: TRBV21-1
D: -
J: TRBJ2-3
CDR3: ASSQLGGTSGDTQY

V: TRBV7-9
D: -
J: TRBJ1-5
CDR3: ASSRGTQNQPQH

V: TRBV7-9
D: -
J: TRBJ2-5
CDR3: ASSLNVRRETQY

V: TRBV5-1
D: TRBD1
J: TRBJ2-3
CDR3: ASSLDQVTGQGSDTQY

V: TRBV19
D: -
J: TRBJ1-1
CDR3: ASSVREGEAF

V: TRBV27
D: -
J: TRBJ2-6
CDR3: ASSLSGRRSGANVLT

V: TRBV4-1
D: -
J: TRBJ1-5
CDR3: ASSQDNGYSNQPQH

V: TRBV2
D: -
J: TRBJ1-5
CDR3: ASSEGDPQPQH

V: TRBV5-5
D: -
J: TRBJ2-5
CDR3: ASSLLPDLGLETQY

V: TRBV11-2
D: -
J: TRBJ2-2
CDR3: ASSLNPLGVSNTGELF

V: TRBV4-1
D: -
J: TRBJ1-2
CDR3: ASSGSGNYGYT

V: TRBV11-2
D: TRBD1
J: TRBJ1-1
CDR3: ASSPMGTGFTEAF

V: TRBV9
D: -
J: TRBJ1-2
CDR3: ASSVAQGPNYGYT

V: TRBV6-6
D: -
J: TRBJ1-2
CDR3: ASSSTGSYGYT

V: TRBV4-2
D: -
J: TRBJ2-3
CDR3: ASSQRVGEGTDTQY

V: TRBV15
D: TRBD1
J: TRBJ2-7
CDR3: ATSSRDSSYEQY

V: TRBV5-4
D: -
J: TRBJ2-1
CDR3: ASSQGTVYNEQF

V: TRBV5-4
D: -
J: TRBJ2-7
CDR3: ASSLSVRNYEQY

V: TRBV11-2
D: TRBD2
J: TRBJ2-7
CDR3: ASRILAGSHEQY

V: TRBV2
D: TRBD1
J: TRBJ1-2
CDR3: ASRGTGVGYT

V: TRBV11-1
D: TRBD2
J: TRBJ2-3
CDR3: ASSLRLAENVDTQY

V: TRBV5-1
D: -
J: TRBJ1-6
CDR3: ASSLAGLNSPLH

V: TRBV18
D: -
J: TRBJ2-5
CDR3: ASSPPAILETQY

V: TRBV5-4
D: -
J: TRBJ2-5
CDR3: ASSHPTRSRETQY